This note documents a single TCR beta chain sequence. No cognate antigen has been identified for it. Per-base quality was not reported, and no clone a single base away is much larger than it. The sample originates from a study of blood T cell repertoires in COVID-19 (dated by TCRdb to about 2020). Background on the whole study: The collaborator samples originated in the United States, Italy and Spain and spanned the acute and convalescent phases of COVID-19. The prospective study material was composed of cDNA or gDNA derived from T cells, B-cell-depleted T cells, or PBMCs. The dataset comprised deeply sampled blood TCRbeta repertoires from subjects exposed to, actively infected with, or recovered from COVID-19. The repertoires were released in a freely available public database meant as a resource for research on the immune response to SARS-CoV-2. Samples were obtained from the ongoing ImmuneRACE study (first 160 participants) and from some 1,200 subjects provided by 6 global collaborators. The sample metadata nearly always contained a de-identified subject ID, COVID-19 status, age in years and sex. HLA class I and class II types, where available, came from metadata supplied by the sample provider rather than from assay-based typing. General findings and caveats noted by the study authors: Clinical and demographic metadata were provided uncurated, with the amount varying by source and participant.

TCRbeta CDR3 regions were amplified from genomic DNA using the immunoSEQ Assay, a bias-controlled multiplex PCR. The original pipeline was this. Within the assay, amplification of reference gene primers was used to estimate how many nucleated cells each sample contained. Sequence reads were collapsed and filtered to measure the absolute abundance of every unique TCRbeta CDR3 rearrangement. Productive Simpson clonality was computed per sample as the square root of Simpson's diversity index over productive rearrangements. TCRdb mirrors the immuneACCESS table, restricted to in-frame sequences. Some clones are absent from its copies; in checked studies, under half trace to an unresolved V gene, and the reason for the others is unknown. The D gene and trimming were derived from the DNA, and the V and J assignments and clone size from that table. This sample comprises hundreds of thousands of clones, more than 70% of them detected only once. 5.7% of the sample rests with the top ten.

Measured from the cysteine to the phenylalanine, the CDR3 is 14 residues long. Only the CDR3 DNA stays, 42 bases, in frame from base 1. Clipping removes 4 bases from V and 8 bases from J, with 4 as the unmatched junction base count. The germline V gene encodes CDR1 SGHRS and CDR2 YFSETQ. Whole blood was collected in K2EDTA tubes by collaborating institutions according to the institutions' own protocols. For TCRbeta analysis, collaborator samples were shipped as frozen whole blood, as isolated PBMCs, or as DNA extracted from either sample type. The chain was built from TRBV5-1 and TRBJ2-1; TRBD1 matches 12 bases in the middle. This clonotype was obtained from a man older than 75 with acute or convalescent COVID-19. Sequenced input: peripheral blood. Here is the DNA: TGCGCCAGCAGCGTGGGACAGGGGGCCGATGAGCAGTTCTTC. This is translated as CASSVGQGADEQFF.